The 25 T cell receptor beta chains listed next were all sequenced from one sample in a study of cytomegalovirus exposure and HLA in healthy donors. The PCR had 60 Vbeta and 13 Jbeta primers. Only in-frame clones appear in the TCRdb table, and some are missing; sequencing was by immunoSEQ multiplex PCR. The sample holds fewer than 250,000 clones, around 73% seen once. The sequencing input was PBMCs. Every receptor here comes from a male donor in good health and CMV-seronegative.

The sample holds one count of this clone. This sequence joins TRBV6-5 and TRBJ2-2; D gene unclear. This CDR3 is built from 13 residues. Trimming cost V 5 bases and J 1 base, with 5 bases left between them. Germline-derived CDR1 and CDR2 are MNHEY and SVGAGI. The CDR3 sequence: CASSDMNTGELFF. CDR3 coding DNA: TGTGCCAGCAGTGACATGAACACCGGGGAGCTGTTTTTT.

The chain combines TRBV7-9 with TRBJ1-1, with a possible D match to TRBD1 (5 bases). Looked up from germline, CDR1 is SEHNR and CDR2 is FQNEAQ (reference sequence). The CDR3 is 18 residues long. V dropped 5 bases and J dropped 1 base, with 23 bases sitting between them. CDR3 bases: TGTGCCAGCAGCAGCCAATCGACAGTCCTCACGTCGAACACTGAAGCTTTCTTT. As protein: CASSSQSTVLTSNTEAFF.

This clone was observed once. The same CDR3 arises from other DNA sequences in this sample as well. This chain uses TRBV19 with TRBJ1-2; 8 positions match TRBD1. V lost 5 bases to trimming and J lost 3 bases; unmatched junction nucleotides: 2. This CDR3 has 13 amino acids. Per the germline V gene, CDR1 is LNHDA and CDR2 is SQIVND (reference sequence). The DNA of the CDR3 is TGTGCCAGTAGTCCGGACAGGGACTATGGCTACACCTTC. Its protein is CASSPDRDYGYTF.

The V and J genes are TRBV27 and TRBJ2-7; 7 bases fit TRBD2. V shed 4 bases, J shed 3 bases, and the junction held 0 bases outside the gene matches. The CDR3 extends over 12 amino acids. Per the germline V gene, CDR1 is MNHEY and CDR2 is SMNVEV (reference sequence). DNA of the CDR3: TGTGCCAGCAGTTGGGACTACTACGAGCAGTACTTC. Translation: CASSWDYYEQYF.

The chain joins TRBV6-1 to TRBJ1-4; a weak D match, TRBD1 (6 bases). The germline V and J ends were trimmed by 8 bases and 6 bases, with 16 bases remaining between them. There are 14 residues in the CDR3. Looked up from germline, CDR1 is MNHNS and CDR2 is SASEGT. CDR3 region: CASAGGRAHEKLFF. CDR3 coding DNA: TGTGCCAGCGCGGGGGGCAGAGCGCATGAAAAACTGTTTTTT.

The chain employs TRBV5-1 and TRBJ2-1; TRBD2 matches 9 bases. The J segment lost 5 bases and the V segment lost 0 bases, leaving 15 bases of the junction unmatched. This CDR3 contains 19 residues. The germline V gene has CDR1 SGHRS and CDR2 YFSETQ. The CDR3 here is CASSLAWREGPWEHNEQFF. In nucleotides, the CDR3 is TGCGCCAGCAGCTTGGCCTGGCGGGAGGGTCCGTGGGAACACAATGAGCAGTTCTTC.

The V call is TRBV4-1, the J call TRBJ1-5, with 9 bases aligning to TRBD1. V was pared by 3 bases and J by 2 bases, with 11 bases of the junction left unmatched. Germline CDR1 MGHRA, CDR2 YSYEKL. The CDR3 covers 18 residues. The CDR3: CASSQRTGGHFGNQPQHF. DNA of the CDR3: TGCGCCAGCAGCCAGCGCACAGGGGGCCATTTCGGCAATCAGCCCCAGCATTTT.

CDR3 coding DNA: TGTGCCAGCAGCTTAGCGGGCAGAGGGAGGGATCAGCCCCAGCATTTT. It is translated as CASSLAGRGRDQPQHF. This chain uses TRBV7-9 with TRBJ1-5; no definite D call. Per the germline V gene, CDR1 is SEHNR and CDR2 is FQNEAQ (reference sequence). The CDR3 contains 16 residues. The V end was cut by 0 bases, the J end by 5 bases, with 14 bases between.

This clone was seen a single time. The J gene is TRBJ2-7, the V gene TRBV29-1, with TRBD1 identical over 9 bases. This CDR3 region has 14 residues. After removal of 2 bases from V and 2 bases from J, the junction contained 4 bases not matched to a gene. Germline V gene data show CDR1 as SQVTM and CDR2 as ANQGSEA. The CDR3, as DNA: TGCAGCGTTGAATCGGGACAGGGTGCCTACGAGCAGTACTTC. Translated, it gives CSVESGQGAYEQYF.

This clone was detected a few times. One end of the junction does not line up with germline, which may come from a read error. This rearrangement joins TRBV5-4 to TRBJ2-7, with a possible D match to TRBD2 (6 bases). The CDR3 runs to 14 residues. The germline CDR1 and CDR2 sequences are SGHNT and YYREEE (reference sequence). CDR3 sequence (DNA): TGTGCCAGCAGCTCACCGGGACTCCCTTTACAGGTGAACTTC. Protein: CASSSPGLPLQVNF.

V is TRBV2 and J is TRBJ2-5, with D possibly being TRBD2 (6 bases). The CDR3 has 12 amino acids. Trimming took off 8 bases at V and 4 bases at J, with 11 bases between the two ends. Per the germline V gene, CDR1 is SNHLY and CDR2 is FYNNEI. In DNA, the CDR3 is TGTGCCAGCCGTCTCGGGGGAGAGACCCAGTACTTC. Translation: CASRLGGETQYF.

This rearrangement joins TRBV2 to TRBJ2-7, with a tentative D call TRBD1 (7 bases). Per germline, CDR1 SNHLY and CDR2 FYNNEI. Trimming stripped 7 bases from V and 7 bases from J, with 14 bases between. The CDR3 consists of 12 residues. The CDR3 bases are TGTGCCAGCATCACAGGGGCGGGGGAGCAGTACTTC. As protein: CASITGAGEQYF.

The chain recombines TRBV7-9 with TRBJ2-7, with 10 bases that match TRBD1. Germline values: CDR1 SEHNR, CDR2 FQNEAQ (reference sequence). The J segment lost 9 bases and the V segment lost 2 bases, leaving 4 bases of the junction unmatched. The CDR3 is made up of 13 amino acids. The chain's CDR3 is CASSLRDRGRQYF. The CDR3 DNA reads TGTGCCAGCAGCTTAAGGGACAGGGGAAGGCAGTACTTC.

V usage is TRBV15 and J usage is TRBJ1-2; possible D gene TRBD1, 6 bases. V dropped 4 bases and J dropped 3 bases, with 12 bases sitting between them. CDR3 size: 14 residues. The germline CDR1 and CDR2 sequences are LNHNV and YYDKDF (reference sequence). The CDR3: CATSNRGADYGYTF. CDR3 bases: TGTGCCACCAGCAATCGGGGGGCGGACTATGGCTACACCTTC.

The chain employs TRBV4-2 and TRBJ2-1; 9 positions agree with TRBD1. The trim removed 4 bases at V and 4 bases at J, leaving 23 bases unmatched. CDR3 length: 21 residues. Germline CDR1 LGHNA, CDR2 YNFKEQ. CDR3 sequence (DNA): TGTGCCAGCAGCCCCACACCAGGGACAGGGAGCTGGGGTAGCGGATACAATGAGCAGTTCTTC. It codes for CASSPTPGTGSWGSGYNEQFF.

The chain carries TRBV28 and TRBJ2-1; D might be TRBD1 (6 bases). CDR3 length: 16 amino acids. The V gene lost 7 bases and the J gene lost 6 bases, with 22 bases spanning the gap. Germline V lookup: CDR1 MDHEN, CDR2 SYDVKM. The CDR3 nucleotides are TGTGCCAGCACCAACACCGAAACAGGGCTTGCCAATGAGCAGTTCTTC. This translates into CASTNTETGLANEQFF.

The chain links TRBV15 to TRBJ1-3; tentative D call: TRBD1 (5 bases). The CDR3 spans 15 residues. Trimming removed 0 bases from V and 2 bases from J, with 8 bases in between. Germline V CDR1 and CDR2: LNHNV, YYDKDF (reference sequence). CDR3 coding DNA: TGTGCCACCAGCAGAGACAGGGTGGCTGGAAACACCATATATTTT. This codes for CATSRDRVAGNTIYF.

This chain joins TRBV5-1 and TRBJ1-3; weak D call: TRBD1 (5 bases). Trimming shortened V by 0 bases and J by 0 bases, and 13 bases separated the two germline ends. Germline CDR1 and CDR2: SGHRS and YFSETQ. This CDR3 has 17 residues. The CDR3 bases are TGCGCCAGCAGCTTGGCCGGGACTTCCAGCTCTGGAAACACCATATATTTT. This sequence encodes CASSLAGTSSSGNTIYF.

The chain uses TRBV19 and TRBJ2-1, with a weak D call TRBD1 (5 bases). Germline CDR1 LNHDA, CDR2 SQIVND (reference sequence). The V end was cut by 0 bases, the J end by 10 bases, with 10 bases between. CDR3 size: 13 residues. For the CDR3, the DNA is TGTGCCAGTAGTATAGATAGAAGGGGCGAGCAGTTCTTC. Protein sequence: CASSIDRRGEQFF.

This clone has a single count. The chain recombines TRBV7-7 with TRBJ2-7; 7 bases match TRBD2. Germline values: CDR1 SSHAT, CDR2 FNYEAQ (reference sequence). The CDR3 loop spans 15 amino acids. V was clipped by 5 bases and J by 7 bases; unmatched bases: 14. The CDR3 DNA reads as TGTGCCAGCAGCCCAGCGGGGCAGGGAGTAGGGGAGCAGTACTTC. It encodes CASSPAGQGVGEQYF.

The genes are TRBV15 and TRBJ2-1; a possible D gene is TRBD1 (6 bases). Per the germline V gene, CDR1 is LNHNV and CDR2 is YYDKDF (reference sequence). This CDR3 comprises 16 residues. V was clipped by 2 bases and J by 5 bases, with 16 bases between them. The DNA of the CDR3 is TGTGCCACCAGCAGAACTATGCCAGGGGAGAACAATGAGCAGTTCTTC. It codes for CATSRTMPGENNEQFF.

The V gene is TRBV11-2, the J gene TRBJ2-1, with a tentative D call TRBD2 (5 bases). Trimming pared 4 bases from V and 6 bases from J, leaving 16 bases between. CDR3 length equals 15 residues. CDR1 and CDR2 from the germline V gene are SGHAT and FQNNGV. CDR3 bases: TGTGCCAGCAGCTGGGGAGCGAGATCCACCAATGAGCAGTTCTTC. This gives the protein CASSWGARSTNEQFF. Full variable domain (remainder filled in from reference TRBV11-2 and TRBJ2-1): EAGVAQSPRYKIIEKRQSVAFWCNPISGHATLYWYQQILGQGPKLLIQFQNNGVVDDSQLPKDRFSAERLKGVDSTLKIQPAKLEDSAVYLCASSWGARSTNEQFFGPGTRLTVL.

This clone appeared once. This same CDR3 is encoded by further DNA sequences in the sample. The rearrangement links TRBV6-1 to TRBJ2-1; 8 bases line up with TRBD1. This CDR3 contains 15 residues. CDR1 and CDR2 from the germline V gene are MNHNS and SASEGT. The V segment lost 3 bases and the J segment 2 bases; nucleotides outside the gene matches: 3. The CDR3 coding sequence is TGTGCCAGCAGTGACCGGGGACAGGCCTACAATGAGCAGTTCTTC. It encodes CASSDRGQAYNEQFF.

This sequence joins TRBV15 and TRBJ2-1; D is undetermined. The CDR3 runs 16 residues. The germline gives CDR1 LNHNV, CDR2 YYDKDF (reference sequence). V lost 1 base and J lost 6, with 16 bases in between. Here the CDR3 DNA reads TGTGCCACCAGCAGAGTTCCACAAAGCGTTTCCAATGAGCAGTTCTTC. This gives the protein CATSRVPQSVSNEQFF.

The rearrangement links TRBV27 to TRBJ2-7, with 12 bases identical to TRBD2. J gave up 2 bases and V 4 bases, and 3 bases lay outside the gene matches. CDR3 length equals 15 residues. Germline CDR1 MNHEY, CDR2 SMNVEV (reference sequence). CDR3 DNA: TGTGCCAGCAGTTCACTAGCGGGAGGCACCTACGAGCAGTACTTC. Protein sequence: CASSSLAGGTYEQYF.